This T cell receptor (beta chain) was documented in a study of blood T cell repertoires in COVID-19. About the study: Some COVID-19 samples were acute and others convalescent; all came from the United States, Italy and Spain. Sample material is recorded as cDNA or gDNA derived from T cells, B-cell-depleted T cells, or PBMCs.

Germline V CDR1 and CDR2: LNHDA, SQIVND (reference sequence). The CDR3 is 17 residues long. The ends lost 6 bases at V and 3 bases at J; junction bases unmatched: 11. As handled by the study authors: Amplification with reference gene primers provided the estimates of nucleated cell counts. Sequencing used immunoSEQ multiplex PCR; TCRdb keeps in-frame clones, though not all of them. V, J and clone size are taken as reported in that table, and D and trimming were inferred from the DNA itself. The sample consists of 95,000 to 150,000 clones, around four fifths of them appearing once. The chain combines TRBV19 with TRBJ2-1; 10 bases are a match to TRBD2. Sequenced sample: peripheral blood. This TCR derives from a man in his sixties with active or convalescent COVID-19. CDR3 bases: TGTGCCAGTAGCCCTGGGACGGGACTAGCGCTCTACAATGAGCAGTTCTTC. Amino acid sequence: CASSPGTGLALYNEQFF.